This T cell receptor beta chain was documented in a study of prognosis after radiotherapy for stage I lung cancer. Study as a whole: Medical inoperability was considered to apply to all enrolled non-small cell lung cancer patients.

It was by two-round multiplex PCR that TCR beta CDR3 was amplified from genomic DNA. The use of primers specific to each TRBV and TRBJ gene characterized first-round PCR. Each CDR3 protein gets one entry after TCRdb re-called the multiplex PCR reads with MiXCR. This table has fewer than 14,000 distinct CDR3 sequences, roughly 56% appearing once. This clonotype was seen at least ten times. V lost 2 bases to trimming and J lost 1 base, with 5 bases between them. This CDR3 is 13 amino acids long. Per the germline V gene, CDR1 is SGHVS and CDR2 is FNYEAQ. Sequences were derived from PBMCs, sampled before or after stereotactic body radiation therapy (not recorded which). This TCR derives from a donor over 45 with non-small cell lung cancer. The gene calls are TRBV7-6 and TRBJ1-1; D call uncertain. The CDR3 nucleotides read TGTGCCAGCAGCTTAAGTTGGAACACTGAAGCTTTCTTT. Translating gives CASSLSWNTEAFF. The full variable domain, rest sourced from reference TRBV7-6 and TRBJ1-1, is GAGVSQSPRYKVTKRGQDVALRCDPISGHVSLYWYRQALGQGPEFLTYFNYEAQQDKSGLPNDRFSAERPEGSISTLTIQRTEQRDSAMYRCASSLSWNTEAFFGQGTRLTVV.